This TCR beta chain emerged from a study of cytomegalovirus exposure and HLA in healthy donors. Study at large: Unique TCR beta sequences numbering about 100 million came from some 200 million T cells in an earlier analysis. Around 78 million unique TCR sequences came from HLA-typed donors in an early release. Overall study findings and caveats: As confirmed in vitro, a few CMV-associated chains were specific for CMV antigens.

Trimming shortened V by 0 bases and J by 0 bases, and 7 bases separated the two germline ends. Germline-derived CDR1 and CDR2 are SGDLS and YYNGEE. The CDR3 covers 15 residues. It was with 60 Vbeta and 13 Jbeta primers that the PCR ran. This table comes from immunoSEQ multiplex PCR, and its TCRdb copy is limited to in-frame clones, with some not included. The data hold nearly 95,000 clones, with about 8% observed a single time. Concerning this clone: Its cognate antigen is unknown.

The chain couples TRBV9 to TRBJ2-1, with unresolved D. The TCR was taken from a man aged 45-60 years in good health and CMV-seronegative. The sequencing sample was made of PBMCs. CDR3 coding DNA: TGTGCCAGCAGCGTAGTTCCGAGCTCCTACAATGAGCAGTTCTTC. It codes for CASSVVPSSYNEQFF.